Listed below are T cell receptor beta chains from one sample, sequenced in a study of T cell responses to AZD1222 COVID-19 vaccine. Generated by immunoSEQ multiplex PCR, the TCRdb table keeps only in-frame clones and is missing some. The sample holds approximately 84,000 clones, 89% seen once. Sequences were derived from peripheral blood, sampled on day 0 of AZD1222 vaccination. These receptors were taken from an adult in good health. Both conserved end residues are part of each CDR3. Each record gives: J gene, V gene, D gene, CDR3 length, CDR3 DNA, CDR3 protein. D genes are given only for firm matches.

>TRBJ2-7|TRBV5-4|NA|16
TGTGCCAGCAGCTTGGGCCGGGGACGTGATACCTACGAGCAGTACTTC
CASSLGRGRDTYEQYF
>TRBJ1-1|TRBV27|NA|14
TGTGCCAGCAGTTCTGGTTCCCTGAACACTGAAGCTTTCTTT
CASSSGSLNTEAFF
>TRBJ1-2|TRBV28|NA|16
TGTGCCAGCACCCCGGACAGACTGGACGCTGGCTATGGCTACACCTTC
CASTPDRLDAGYGYTF
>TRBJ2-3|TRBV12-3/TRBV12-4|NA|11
TGTGCCAGCAGTTTACTAGCGACGCAGTATTTT
CASSLLATQYF
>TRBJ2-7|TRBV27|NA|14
TGTGCCAGCAGTTCTCACGACAGTCTCTACGAGCAGTACTTC
CASSSHDSLYEQYF
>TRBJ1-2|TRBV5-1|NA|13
TGCGCCAGCAGCCTGACACAGGTTGGTGGCTACACCTTC
CASSLTQVGGYTF
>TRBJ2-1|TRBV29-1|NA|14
TGCAGCGTTGAAGATCAAGGAAGCTACAATGAGCAGTTCTTC
CSVEDQGSYNEQFF
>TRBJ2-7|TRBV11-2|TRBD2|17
TGTGCCAGCAGCCTTATTCGGACTAGCGGGCATCGGTACGAGCAGTACTTC
CASSLIRTSGHRYEQYF
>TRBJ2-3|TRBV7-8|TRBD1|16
TGTGCCAGCAGCTTATGGGACAGGGGTAGCACAGATACGCAGTATTTT
CASSLWDRGSTDTQYF
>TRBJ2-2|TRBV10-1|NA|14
TGCGCCAGTAACAACATCGGGAGCCGAGGAGAGCTGTTTTTT
CASNNIGSRGELFF
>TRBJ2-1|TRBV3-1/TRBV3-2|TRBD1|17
TGTGCCAGCAGTCCCCCGGCGGGGACAGGGTCCTACAATGAGCAGTTCTTC
CASSPPAGTGSYNEQFF
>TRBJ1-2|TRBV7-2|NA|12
TGTGCCAGCAGCTTAAGGGGCTATGGCTACACCTTC
CASSLRGYGYTF
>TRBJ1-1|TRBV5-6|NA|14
TGTGCCAGCAGCTCCCTCTCCGGGAACACTGAAGCTTTCTTT
CASSSLSGNTEAFF
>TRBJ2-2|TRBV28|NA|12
TGTGCCACCGGCAGGGAACCCGGGGAGCTGTTTTTT
CATGREPGELFF
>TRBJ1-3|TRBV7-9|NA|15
TGTGCCAGCAGCTTAGACACCAACTCTGGAAACACCATATATTTT
CASSLDTNSGNTIYF
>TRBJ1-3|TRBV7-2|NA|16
TGTGCCAGCAGCTTAGGACCGATGCTCTCTGGAAACACCATATATTTT
CASSLGPMLSGNTIYF
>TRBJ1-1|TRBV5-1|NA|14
TGCGCCAGCAGCTTCCCAGAGATGAACACTGAAGCTTTCTTT
CASSFPEMNTEAFF
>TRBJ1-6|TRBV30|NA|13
TGTGCCTGGGACCCGGGACCAAATTCACCCCTCCACTTT
CAWDPGPNSPLHF
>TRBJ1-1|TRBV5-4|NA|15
TGTGCCAGCAGCTTTAGCCAGGGCGGTAGCGCTGAAGCTTTCTTT
CASSFSQGGSAEAFF
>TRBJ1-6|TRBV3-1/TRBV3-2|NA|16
TGTGCCAGCAGCCAAGCCCAGGGGTTCGGAAATTCACCCCTCCACTTT
CASSQAQGFGNSPLHF
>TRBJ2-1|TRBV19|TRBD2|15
TGTGCCAGTAAGAGGACTAGCGGGAGAGACAATGAGCAGTTCTTC
CASKRTSGRDNEQFF
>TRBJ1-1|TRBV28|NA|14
TGTGCCAGCACCCCCCCGACAGGGAACACTGAAGCTTTCTTT
CASTPPTGNTEAFF
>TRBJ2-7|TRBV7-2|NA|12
TGTGCCAGCAGCTTAGGAATGGTCGAGCAGTACTTC
CASSLGMVEQYF